Here is one T cell receptor beta chain with its context. The sample comes from a study of blood T cell repertoires in COVID-19. Germline V gene lookup returns CDR1 MNHEY and CDR2 SMNVEV (reference sequence). V shed 6 bases, J shed 4 bases, and the junction held 8 bases outside the gene matches. There are 14 residues in the CDR3. Method: immunoSEQ multiplex PCR; TCRdb's copy keeps in-frame clones and lacks some. The sample contains about 220,000 clones, approximately 86% of which appear only once. The rearrangement uses TRBV27 and TRBJ1-1, with 7 nucleotides matching TRBD1. What was sequenced was peripheral blood. The receptor's source is a woman older than 75 with acute or convalescent COVID-19. The CDR3 reads CASSYRGGGTEAFF. In DNA, the CDR3 is TGTGCCAGCAGCTACAGGGGAGGAGGCACTGAAGCTTTCTTT.